These 3 T cell receptor beta chains were all obtained from the same sample, sequenced in a study of blood T cell repertoires in COVID-19. The assay was immunoSEQ multiplex PCR, and TCRdb's table has in-frame clones only and misses some. The data show over 120,000 clones, 87% seen once. The sequenced sample was peripheral blood. The source is a woman aged 50 to 65 with active or convalescent COVID-19.

This sequence joins TRBV2 and TRBJ2-6; 7 nucleotides match TRBD1. The CDR3 has 18 amino acids. V was pared by 8 bases and J by 2 bases, with 15 bases of the junction left unmatched. The V gene's germline CDR1 is SNHLY and CDR2 FYNNEI. The CDR3 protein is CASENGAGTEAGANVLTF. The DNA of the CDR3 is TGTGCCAGCGAGAATGGAGCCGGGACAGAAGCTGGGGCCAACGTCCTGACTTTC.

This clone turned up a few times. The gene calls are TRBV6-6 and TRBJ1-5; 7 bases match TRBD1. Trimming cost V 6 bases and J 2 bases; bases outside gene matches: 1. The CDR3 consists of 13 residues. Germline CDR1 and CDR2: MNHNY and SVGAGI (reference sequence). CDR3 nucleotide sequence: TGTGCCAGCAGCAGGGGGGGCAATCAGCCCCAGCATTTT. Its protein is CASSRGGNQPQHF.

The V call is TRBV19, the J call TRBJ1-2, with 7 bases aligning to TRBD1. This CDR3 has 13 amino acids. In germline, CDR1 is LNHDA, CDR2 SQIVND (reference sequence). With V trimmed by 8 bases and J by 5 bases, 8 bases remained unmatched. CDR3 in amino acids: CASRTDREYGYTF. CDR3 nucleotide sequence: TGTGCCAGTCGGACCGACAGGGAATATGGCTACACCTTC.